The 2 T cell receptor beta chains listed next were all sequenced from one sample in a study of blood T cell repertoires in COVID-19. Here immunoSEQ multiplex PCR was the method, and the copy in TCRdb shows in-frame clones only, minus some. The sample has about 220,000 clones, about 87% seen once; the top ten hold over 2%. The specimen sequenced was PBMCs or T cells enriched from blood (not recorded which). The receptor source for this set is a woman in her forties with acute COVID-19.

The CDR3 loop reads CASSPPGQGGEQYV. The CDR3 coding sequence is TGTGCCAGCAGCCCGCCGGGACAGGGAGGCGAGCAGTACGTC. V gene TRBV7-9 combines with J gene TRBJ2-7, with 9 bases aligning to TRBD1. The CDR3 loop spans 14 amino acids. Germline V gene sequence: CDR1 SEHNR, CDR2 FQNEAQ (reference sequence). After removal of 5 bases from V and 6 bases from J, the junction contained 8 bases not matched to a gene.

The rearrangement links TRBV6-5 to TRBJ2-7; weak D call: TRBD1 (5 bases). The CDR3 consists of 14 residues. Germline CDR1 MNHEY, CDR2 SVGAGI. Trimming stripped 8 bases from V and 0 bases from J, with 14 bases between. CDR3 protein: CASGRDSLSYEQYV. In DNA, the CDR3 is TGTGCCAGCGGTCGAGACAGCCTCTCCTACGAGCAGTACGTC.